Presented here are 26 T cell receptor beta chains from one specimen sequenced in a study of metastatic and nonmetastatic thyroid tumors. Each patient went into thyroid surgery without having received any treatment. TCRdb re-called the PCR reads with MiXCR. The table has 15,000 to 20,000 clones, roughly 33% seen once. The sequenced sample consisted of adjacent normal tissue. These TCRs come from a female donor with papillary thyroid cancer or a benign thyroid nodule (not recorded which). Some clones in this sample may be carry-over from other donors' samples.

This clone was observed many times. A much larger clonotype is one base distant, so this may be a read error. The chain employs TRBV7-2 and TRBJ2-1; no clear D. The length of the CDR3 is 12 residues. Germline loops: CDR1 SGHTA, CDR2 FQGNSA. The CDR3 region is CAGSSIFDEQFF. Written as DNA, the CDR3 is TGTGCCGGCAGCTCAATCTTCGATGAGCAGTTCTTC.

The table lists this clone with a few counts. This chain connects TRBV19 to TRBJ1-2, with TRBD1 identical over 10 bases. Germline lookup yields CDR1 LNHDA and CDR2 SQIVND (reference sequence). The CDR3 sequence is 13 residues long. The ends lost 5 bases at V and 6 bases at J; junction bases unmatched: 3. Here the CDR3 reads CASSEGQGNGYTF. Written as DNA, the CDR3 is TGTGCCAGTAGTGAGGGACAGGGGAATGGCTACACCTTC.

The table lists this clone with a few counts. No conserved phenylalanine or tryptophan ends this CDR3, so it is likely a read error. This rearrangement joins TRBV20-1 to TRBJ1-5; D perhaps matches TRBD1 (6 bases). This CDR3 comprises 13 residues. Germline V gives CDR1 DFQATT, CDR2 SNEGSKA (reference sequence). The V end was cut by 3 bases, the J end by 7 bases, with 13 bases between. CDR3 bases: TGCAGTGCTAGGGACAGTGCGTCGCAGCCCCAGCATTCT. Translation: CSARDSASQPQHS.

The CDR3 region is CASSPSEIYEQYF. The CDR3 coding sequence is TGTGCCAGCAGTCCATCAGAGATCTACGAGCAGTACTTC. The chain links TRBV12-3 or TRBV12-4 to TRBJ2-7; D ambiguous. The CDR3 is 13 amino acids. Trimming left V 5 bases short and J 3 bases short, with 11 bases between.

This clone rates as medium-sized. The V and J genes are TRBV12-3 or TRBV12-4 and TRBJ2-5, with 10 nucleotides matching TRBD1. This CDR3 has 14 residues. The V gene end was trimmed by 8 bases and the J gene end by 5 bases; junction bases not matched to a gene: 8. The CDR3 spells CASRRQGAGETQYF. In DNA form, the CDR3 reads TGTGCCAGCCGAAGACAGGGGGCGGGGGAGACCCAGTACTTC.

This clone was seen a handful of times. This sequence joins TRBV12-3 or TRBV12-4 and TRBJ2-1; a weak D match, TRBD1 (5 bases). Trimming pared 3 bases from V and 7 bases from J, leaving 10 bases between. The CDR3 loop spans 13 amino acids. The CDR3 loop is CASSLNRWNEQFF. CDR3 in DNA: TGTGCCAGCAGTTTGAACAGGTGGAATGAGCAGTTCTTC.

The V and J genes are TRBV11-2 and TRBJ2-7; D possibly corresponds to TRBD2 (6 bases). The CDR3 runs 15 residues. CDR1 and CDR2 (germline): SGHAT, FQNNGV. V was cut by 2 bases and J by 4 bases, with 15 bases left in between. The CDR3 DNA sequence: TGTGCCAGCAGCTTACGGGTGGACGGAGGGTACGAGCAGTACTTC. Translated: CASSLRVDGGYEQYF.

This clone was detected a few times. The V call is TRBV6-1, the J call TRBJ2-2; the D gene is possibly TRBD2 (5 bases). This CDR3 is 16 amino acids long. The V and J ends lost 7 bases and 7 bases respectively, with 22 bases between them. Looked up from germline, CDR1 is MNHNS and CDR2 is SASEGT. CDR3 sequence reads: CASNADGLARVGELFF. The CDR3 coding sequence is TGTGCCAGCAATGCGGATGGGTTAGCGAGGGTCGGGGAGCTGTTTTTT.

This clone was recorded at least ten times. This may come from a read error, since a much larger clone is one base off. In the same sample, other DNA sequences code for this CDR3. The chain couples TRBV12-3 or TRBV12-4 to TRBJ1-1; D possibly corresponds to TRBD1 (6 bases). CDR3 length: 14 residues. The CDR3 region has the DNA TGCGCCAGCAGACGAACAGGGAGCGGCACTGAAGCTTTCTTT. Protein sequence: CASRRTGSGTEAFF.

V is TRBV4-3 and J is TRBJ1-2, with D tentatively TRBD1 (6 bases). The germline V and J ends were trimmed by 0 bases and 3 bases, with 11 bases remaining between them. CDR1 and CDR2 (germline): LGHNA, YSLEER. This CDR3 is 15 amino acids long. CDR3 sequence: CASSQDGEGDYGYTF. DNA of the CDR3: TGCGCCAGCAGCCAAGATGGGGAGGGGGACTATGGCTACACCTTC.

V and J are TRBV4-3 and TRBJ2-6; tentative D call: TRBD2 (6 bases). V lost 0 bases to trimming and J lost 0 bases, with 6 bases between them. Germline V lookup: CDR1 LGHNA, CDR2 YSLEER. The CDR3 is 16 amino acids. The CDR3 sequence: CASSQEEGSGANVLTF. CDR3 coding DNA: TGCGCCAGCAGCCAAGAGGAGGGCTCTGGGGCCAACGTCCTGACTTTC.

This clone was seen only a few times. V and J are TRBV6-4 and TRBJ2-7, with 9 positions matching TRBD2. V lost 5 bases, J lost 5 bases, and 10 bases stayed unmatched. The germline gives CDR1 MRHNA, CDR2 SNTAGT. The CDR3 covers 15 residues. CDR3 in amino acids: CASSPQPGLAHEQYF. In DNA form, the CDR3 reads TGTGCCAGCAGTCCCCAACCGGGACTAGCTCACGAGCAGTACTTC.

This clone was counted once. The J gene is TRBJ1-2, the V gene TRBV30; possible D gene TRBD1, 6 bases. The CDR3 consists of 13 residues. Germline CDR1 reads GTSNPN; CDR2 reads SVGIG (reference sequence). V was shortened by 4 bases and J by 4 bases, with 13 bases between the two germline ends. The CDR3 bases are TGTGCCTGGACCCCCGACAGGCCCTATGGCTACACCTTC. It specifies CAWTPDRPYGYTF. The variable domain in full, with the rest retrieved from reference TRBV30 and TRBJ1-2, is SQTIHQWPATLVQPVGSPLSLECTVEGTSNPNLYWYRQAAGRGLQLLFYSVGIGQISSEVPQNLSASRPQDRQFILSSKKLLLSDSGFYLCAWTPDRPYGYTFGSGTRLTVV.

As concerns this clone: Other DNA sequences in the same sample also yield this CDR3. CDR3 amino acids: CASSAGPYNSPLHF. Here the CDR3 DNA reads TGTGCCAGCAGTGCAGGGCCCTATAATTCACCCCTCCACTTT. The genes are TRBV6-1 and TRBJ1-6; D is perhaps TRBD1 (5 bases). The CDR3 runs 14 residues. Trimming stripped 4 bases from V and 2 bases from J, with 6 bases between. Germline values: CDR1 MNHNS, CDR2 SASEGT.

V is TRBV20-1 and J is TRBJ2-7; maybe TRBD2 (5 bases). V dropped 2 bases and J dropped 2 bases, with 7 bases sitting between them. Germline assignment: CDR1 DFQATT and CDR2 SNEGSKA (reference sequence). The CDR3 totals 12 residues. The CDR3 region has the DNA TGCAGTGCTAGACGGGAAGCCTACGAGCAGTACTTC. It codes for CSARREAYEQYF.

This clone has only a few counts. The V gene is TRBV19, the J gene TRBJ2-7, with TRBD1 matching over 10 bases. This CDR3 has 14 amino acids. V was clipped by 6 bases and J by 6 bases; unmatched bases: 8. Germline V gene lookup returns CDR1 LNHDA and CDR2 SQIVND (reference sequence). The CDR3 is CASSYGTGDGEQYF. DNA for the CDR3: TGTGCCAGTAGCTACGGGACAGGGGACGGCGAGCAGTACTTC.

This chain joins TRBV28 and TRBJ2-2; D uncertain. Germline CDR1 and CDR2: MDHEN and SYDVKM. Trimming left V 6 bases short and J 3 bases short, with 14 bases between. CDR3 length equals 15 residues. The CDR3 bases are TGTGCCAGCAGCCCACCCTCGCCGGACACCGGGGAGCTGTTTTTT. Protein: CASSPPSPDTGELFF.

The sample holds a few counts of this clone. The chain carries TRBV12-3 or TRBV12-4 and TRBJ1-4; 7 nucleotides match TRBD1. With V trimmed by 5 bases and J by 3 bases, 6 bases remained unmatched. This CDR3 has 15 amino acids. CDR3 DNA: TGTGCCAGCAGTCCCTGGGACAGTGCTAATGAAAAACTGTTTTTT. It codes for CASSPWDSANEKLFF.

By frequency in the sample, this clone is medium-sized (0.01 to 0.1%). The CDR3 reads CASRSGETQYF. The CDR3 DNA sequence: TGTGCCAGTAGATCCGGGGAGACCCAGTACTTC. The chain carries TRBV19 and TRBJ2-5; D gene ambiguous. The CDR3 sequence is 11 residues long. Trimming removed 6 bases at V and 5 bases at J, with 7 bases between. From germline, CDR1 is LNHDA and CDR2 SQIVND (reference sequence).

The sample holds a few counts of this clone. The chain carries TRBV7-9 and TRBJ1-2; no clear D. The CDR3 is made up of 11 amino acids. Germline CDR1 is SEHNR and CDR2 is FQNEAQ (reference sequence). The V and J ends lost 7 bases and 9 bases respectively, with 12 bases between them. The CDR3 nucleotides read TGTGCCAGCACCTTGACTGGCAGCTACACCTTC. Protein: CASTLTGSYTF.

The genes are TRBV12-3 or TRBV12-4 and TRBJ2-3, with D perhaps matching TRBD2 (6 bases). V dropped 7 bases and J dropped 4 bases, with 12 bases sitting between them. The CDR3 length is 13 residues. DNA of the CDR3: TGTGCCAGCATCTCCGGGAGCTCAGATACGCAGTATTTT. Translation gives CASISGSSDTQYF.

The chain is built from TRBV25-1 and TRBJ2-5; the D is unclear. The V gene lost 0 bases and the J gene lost 1 base, with 9 bases spanning the gap. Germline CDR1 and CDR2: MGHDK and SYGVNS. The CDR3 covers 15 residues. CDR3 sequence (DNA): TGTGCCAGCAGTGAATACGTGGGAACCCAAGAGACCCAGTACTTC. Protein product: CASSEYVGTQETQYF.

V gene TRBV2 combines with J gene TRBJ2-1; 11 nucleotides match TRBD2. V lost 5 bases to trimming and J lost 7 bases; unmatched junction nucleotides: 4. Germline-derived CDR1 and CDR2 are SNHLY and FYNNEI. The CDR3 loop spans 14 amino acids. The CDR3 spells CASSLAGGRNEQFF. CDR3 coding DNA: TGTGCCAGCAGTCTAGCGGGGGGCAGGAATGAGCAGTTCTTC.

In its sample, this clone was seen a few times. This chain connects TRBV6-1 to TRBJ1-2, with 8 bases matching TRBD1. The CDR3 runs to 12 residues. J gave up 8 bases and V 6 bases, and 5 bases lay outside the gene matches. The V gene's germline CDR1 is MNHNS and CDR2 SASEGT. The CDR3 nucleotides read TGTGCCAGCAGGGCAGGGGGCGGCGGCTACACCTTC. This codes for CASRAGGGGYTF.

This clone occurred a few times. This chain joins TRBV28 and TRBJ1-2; possible D gene TRBD1, 5 bases. The V gene's germline CDR1 is MDHEN and CDR2 SYDVKM. With 7 bases removed from V and 0 bases from J, the gap between germline ends came to 12 bases. CDR3 length: 14 amino acids. The CDR3 reads CASTKWGANYGYTF. CDR3 in DNA: TGTGCCAGCACTAAATGGGGGGCTAACTATGGCTACACCTTC.

The V call is TRBV7-8, the J call TRBJ2-7; 7 nucleotides line up with TRBD1. Germline V lookup: CDR1 SGHVS, CDR2 FQNEAQ. CDR3 length equals 15 residues. V dropped 1 base and J dropped 9; count of bases not matched to a gene: 12. This CDR3 reads CASSLGGPTGVGQYF. CDR3 coding DNA: TGTGCCAGCAGCTTAGGGGGCCCAACAGGGGTCGGGCAGTACTTC.